The clone carrying this T cell receptor beta chain occurred once. Its antigen is still unknown. The data belong to a study of shared clonotypes between healthy human individuals. Across the whole study: Researchers assigned three CD4 naive, three CD4 memory, two CD8 naive and one CD8 memory plate to each donor. Study observations and caveats: Memory subsets had estimated richness that was generally smaller than that of naive subsets. With a handful of donors compared, roughly 5% of naive CD4 clonotypes were shared. Inspection by rarefaction showed sorted-subset sequencing to be incomplete despite large depth.

This table comes from immunoSEQ multiplex PCR, and its TCRdb copy is limited to in-frame clones, with some not included. The table includes fewer than 3 million clones, approximately 90% detected once. V was pared by 2 bases and J by 1 base, with 11 bases between. The CDR3 runs to 16 residues. Germline CDR1 is SGHAT and CDR2 is FQNNGV. The rearrangement uses TRBV11-2 and TRBJ2-2; D is possibly TRBD1 (6 bases). The sequencing input was naive CD4+ T cells from PBMCs. Subset specified: CD45RA+ positively selected. The sequence derives from a man between 18 and 29 years old in good health. Some clones in this sample may be carry-over from other donors' samples. The CDR3 nucleotides are TGTGCCAGCAGCTTAATCGAGGGGGTGAACACCGGGGAGCTGTTTTTT. Translated, it gives CASSLIEGVNTGELFF.